Many counts were recorded for the clone carrying this T cell receptor beta chain. Then a second PCR, running roughly 7 to 11 cycles, was carried out with a sample-barcoded 5' primer and a J-beta primer mix. All cDNA molecules were each tagged by a template-switch adaptor with 12 random nucleotides. From the 5' RACE reads, TCRdb called clonotypes with MiXCR, one entry per CDR3 protein. Of around 900,000 distinct CDR3 sequences listed, more than 25% are singletons. The source of the sample is a study of blood T cells in healthy people across ages. Germline CDR1 is SQVTM and CDR2 is ANQGSEA. The CDR3 sequence is 14 residues long. The V and J ends lost 5 bases and 1 base respectively, with 13 bases between them.

The sequenced sample consisted of blood. The V gene is TRBV29-1, the J gene TRBJ2-3; D remains ambiguous. The sequence was obtained from a woman aged 80 or over in good health. CDR3 sequence: CSVTPQAGTDTQYF. In DNA form, the CDR3 reads TGCAGCGTTACCCCCCAGGCAGGCACAGATACGCAGTATTTT.